The 6 T cell receptor beta chains below were found in one sample sequenced in a study of T cells in Graves' hyperthyroidism and ophthalmopathy. RNA transcripts gave rise to amplified TCR beta CDR3 regions. Carried out on the TCR CDR3, a first-round RT-PCR used the HTBI primer set. MiXCR, run by TCRdb on the multiplex PCR reads, gives a single entry per CDR3 protein. This table holds approximately 570,000 distinct CDR3 sequences, approximately 20% found once. The specimen was blood. These receptors were collected from a man aged 35 to 55 with Graves' ophthalmopathy.

This clonotype was recorded at least ten times. The rearrangement links TRBV7-6 to TRBJ1-6; D is uncertain. The V gene lost 2 bases and the J gene lost 0 bases, with 5 bases spanning the gap. This CDR3 is built from 15 residues. The germline CDR1 and CDR2 sequences are SGHVS and FNYEAQ. CDR3 DNA sequence: TGTGCCAGCAGCTTACAGAGCTCCTATAATTCACCCCTCCACTTT. This encodes CASSLQSSYNSPLHF.

The chain employs TRBV6-5 and TRBJ1-5, with D hard to call. Germline V CDR1 and CDR2: MNHEY, SVGAGI. V lost 0 bases and J lost 5, with 8 bases in between. This CDR3 is 14 amino acids long. This CDR3 is CASSYSPRDQPQHF. CDR3 coding DNA: TGTGCCAGCAGTTACTCCCCCCGAGATCAGCCCCAGCATTTT.

V and J are TRBV19 and TRBJ1-1; possibly TRBD1 for D (5 bases). CDR1 and CDR2 (germline): LNHDA, SQIVND (reference sequence). CDR3 length equals 13 residues. Trimming shortened V by 3 bases and J by 4 bases, and 9 bases separated the two germline ends. CDR3 loop: CASSIGGGTEAFF. The DNA for the CDR3 is TGTGCCAGTAGTATCGGGGGTGGCACTGAAGCTTTCTTT.

This clonotype was detected only a few times. This chain connects TRBV5-1 to TRBJ2-1; D might be TRBD1 or TRBD2, each matching 6 bases. The V end lost 4 bases, the J end lost 2 bases, and 28 bases lay between the germline ends. The CDR3 sequence is 20 residues long. From germline, CDR1 is SGHRS and CDR2 YFSETQ. The CDR3 reads CASSLPRDTILSGPYNEQFF. CDR3 DNA: TGCGCCAGCAGCCTCCCCCGGGACACCATTCTTAGCGGACCCTACAATGAGCAGTTCTTC.

The chain recombines TRBV6-2 or TRBV6-3 with TRBJ2-1, with D perhaps TRBD1 (6 bases). Germline values: CDR1 MNHEY, CDR2 SVGEGT. V lost 0 bases, J lost 6 bases, and 15 bases lay in between. The CDR3 runs 16 residues. The CDR3: CASSYSVYRVRNEQFF. The DNA of the CDR3 is TGTGCCAGCAGTTACTCGGTATACAGGGTCCGCAATGAGCAGTTCTTC.

The rearrangement joins TRBV20-1 to TRBJ1-5; weak D call: TRBD1 (5 bases). CDR1 is DFQATT and CDR2 is SNEGSKA in the germline V gene (reference sequence). This CDR3 contains 13 residues. V gave up 2 bases and J gave up 7 bases, with 12 bases separating them. CDR3 region: CSARPRAGQPQHF. Written as DNA, the CDR3 is TGCAGTGCTAGACCCAGGGCCGGGCAGCCCCAGCATTTT.